This T cell receptor (beta chain) was obtained from a study of T cell changes during pregnancy in multiple sclerosis. This CDR3 has 16 amino acids. The V and J ends lost 1 base and 4 bases, in that order; junction bases with no gene match: 8. In germline, CDR1 is SGHKS, CDR2 YYEKEE (reference sequence). Assay: immunoSEQ multiplex PCR; the TCRdb copy retains only in-frame clones and omits some. Here the sample spans more than 90,000 clones, around 92% being singletons. The rearrangement links TRBV5-5 to TRBJ2-7; TRBD2 aligns across 10 bases. This receptor was obtained from a female donor with multiple sclerosis, enrolled in a pregnancy study. This sample comprised peripheral blood, obtained in the second trimester of pregnancy. The CDR3 reads CASSLSGTSVPYEQYF. CDR3 nucleotides: TGTGCCAGCAGCTTGTCCGGGACTAGCGTGCCATACGAGCAGTACTTC.